The 32 T cell receptor beta chains in this list originate from one sample, sequenced in a study of shared T cell receptors in the human thymus. Generated by immunoSEQ multiplex PCR, the TCRdb table keeps only in-frame clones and is missing some. Here the sample spans approximately 580,000 clones, about 84% being singletons. The sample was also reused in another study, on human thymus T cells.

The sequenced sample consisted of thymocytes. Receptors originate from a boy under two years old with a congenital heart defect.

The rearrangement uses TRBV4-3 and TRBJ2-7; TRBD2 might be the D (6 bases). Germline CDR1 is LGHNA and CDR2 is YSLEER. Trimming shortened V by 1 base and J by 7 bases, and 11 bases separated the two germline ends. The CDR3 spans 13 residues. The CDR3 sequence is CASSQGREEEQYF. The CDR3 region has the DNA TGCGCCAGCAGCCAAGGCAGGGAGGAGGAGCAGTACTTC.

The J gene is TRBJ2-7, the V gene TRBV2; D gene unclear. V was cut by 6 bases and J by 4 bases, with 16 bases left in between. CDR1 is SNHLY and CDR2 is FYNNEI in the germline V gene. This CDR3 spans 14 amino acids. CDR3 nucleotide sequence: TGTGCCAGCAGCCCCGACTGGAATCAATACGAGCAGTACTTC. This sequence encodes CASSPDWNQYEQYF.

This chain links TRBV14 with TRBJ2-7, with 7 nucleotides matching TRBD2. The CDR3 sequence is 16 residues long. From germline, CDR1 is SGHDN and CDR2 FVKESK. V shed 1 base, J shed 2 bases, and the junction held 8 bases outside the gene matches. The CDR3 loop reads CASSQVGRETAYEQYF. The CDR3 region has the DNA TGTGCCAGCAGCCAAGTTGGGCGGGAGACAGCCTACGAGCAGTACTTC.

V is TRBV4-2 and J is TRBJ2-7, with D perhaps TRBD2 (7 bases). V lost 3 bases and J lost 6, with 24 bases in between. This CDR3 spans 17 amino acids. The V gene's germline CDR1 is LGHNA and CDR2 YNFKEQ. The CDR3: CASSQRGGGAGEFEQYF. CDR3 nucleotides: TGTGCCAGCAGCCAGCGGGGCGGGGGCGCGGGAGAGTTCGAGCAGTACTTC.

V is TRBV14 and J is TRBJ2-3, with TRBD1 identical over 8 bases. The CDR3 contains 15 residues. The J segment lost 6 bases and the V segment lost 1 base, leaving 6 bases of the junction unmatched. Germline V lookup: CDR1 SGHDN, CDR2 FVKESK. The CDR3: CASSQVGQGGDTQYF. The CDR3 region has the DNA TGTGCCAGCAGCCAAGTTGGACAGGGTGGGGATACGCAGTATTTT.

The rearrangement links TRBV5-1 to TRBJ2-7; D gene uncertain. The germline V and J ends were trimmed by 4 bases and 0 bases, with 8 bases remaining between them. Germline V gene sequence: CDR1 SGHRS, CDR2 YFSETQ. CDR3 length equals 13 residues. The CDR3 coding sequence is TGCGCCAGCAGCCCGAGGAGCTCCTACGAGCAGTACTTC. It encodes CASSPRSSYEQYF.

The V and J genes are TRBV2 and TRBJ1-5, with D uncertain. Germline values: CDR1 SNHLY, CDR2 FYNNEI. V was shortened by 8 bases and J by 3 bases, with 20 bases between the two germline ends. The CDR3 contains 16 residues. The DNA of the CDR3 is TGTGCCAGCTCTTCCCCGGTGGGAGCCAACAATCAGCCCCAGCATTTT. This codes for CASSSPVGANNQPQHF.

CDR3 sequence (DNA): TGTGCCAGCAGCCCAACCCCCTATGCCTCTACAGATACGCAGTATTTT. Translating it yields CASSPTPYASTDTQYF. The chain carries TRBV7-3 and TRBJ2-3; D gene unclear. Trimming left V 5 bases short and J 3 bases short, with 18 bases between. Germline CDR1 and CDR2: SGHTA and FQGTGA. The CDR3 has 16 residues.

The table lists this clone with a count of one. V is TRBV2 and J is TRBJ2-4, with 7 bases lining up with TRBD2. Trimming cost V 6 bases and J 3 bases; bases outside gene matches: 11. Germline assignment: CDR1 SNHLY and CDR2 FYNNEI. CDR3 length: 16 residues. CDR3 protein: CASSYDLAGVKNIQYF. The CDR3 DNA reads as TGTGCCAGCAGCTACGACTTGGCGGGGGTCAAAAACATTCAGTACTTC.

Worth noting for this clone: A read error may account for a junction end that differs from germline. The chain couples TRBV2 to TRBJ2-1; D may be TRBD2 (5 bases). Germline CDR1 reads SNHLY; CDR2 reads FYNNEI. This CDR3 is 15 amino acids long. CDR3 sequence: CASREEARHDNEQFF. CDR3 coding DNA: TGTGCCAGCCGTGAGGAGGCCCGACACGACAATGAGCAGTTCTTC. The full variable domain, in which reference TRBV2 and TRBJ2-1 provide the parts outside the CDR3, is EPEVTQTPSHQVTQMGQEVILRCVPISNHLYFYWYRQILGQKVEFLVSFYNNEISEKSEIFDDQFSVERPDGSNFTLKIRSTKLEDSAMYFCASREEARHDNEQFFGPGTRLTVL.

The chain links TRBV5-1 to TRBJ2-1; TRBD2 matches at 10 bases. The CDR3 has 17 residues. Germline V gene sequence: CDR1 SGHRS, CDR2 YFSETQ. With 0 bases clipped from V and 4 bases from J, the junction kept 7 bases outside the gene matches. CDR3 residues: CASSLALAGVRYNEQFF. CDR3 nucleotides: TGCGCCAGCAGCTTGGCCCTAGCGGGGGTTAGATACAATGAGCAGTTCTTC.

The V gene is TRBV7-2, the J gene TRBJ2-3; D uncertain. The V gene lost 1 base and the J gene lost 1 base, with 9 bases spanning the gap. The CDR3 extends over 15 amino acids. Germline-derived CDR1 and CDR2 are SGHTA and FQGNSA. Here the CDR3 reads CASSLGAFRTDTQYF. In nucleotides, the CDR3 is TGTGCCAGCAGCTTAGGGGCGTTCCGCACAGATACGCAGTATTTT.

The J gene is TRBJ2-2, the V gene TRBV5-1; 9 bases agree with TRBD1. CDR1 is SGHRS, CDR2 YFSETQ, per germline. CDR3 size: 17 residues. With V trimmed by 4 bases and J by 1 base, 8 bases remained unmatched. The CDR3 nucleotides are TGCGCCAGCAGCACCCGGGGACAGGGAGGGAACACCGGGGAGCTGTTTTTT. Its translation: CASSTRGQGGNTGELFF.

V usage is TRBV6-1 and J usage is TRBJ2-2, with unresolved D. The V end was cut by 7 bases, the J end by 9 bases, with 9 bases between. Germline V gives CDR1 MNHNS, CDR2 SASEGT. CDR3 length: 11 residues. The CDR3 loop is CASTESRELFF. The CDR3 nucleotides are TGTGCCAGCACCGAGTCCCGGGAGCTGTTTTTT.

The chain joins TRBV9 to TRBJ1-5; weak D call: TRBD1 (6 bases). Per germline, CDR1 SGDLS and CDR2 YYNGEE. This CDR3 spans 14 amino acids. Trimming removed 3 bases from V and 3 bases from J, with 10 bases in between. This CDR3 is CASSAQGDNQPQHF. The CDR3 DNA follows: TGTGCCAGCAGCGCACAGGGTGACAATCAGCCCCAGCATTTT.

The rearrangement links TRBV29-1 to TRBJ2-3, with 13 bases lining up with TRBD2. Trimming at V came to 3 bases and at J to 4 bases, leaving 13 bases not matched to a gene. CDR1 and CDR2 (germline): SQVTM, ANQGSEA. The CDR3 has 18 residues. Here the CDR3 reads CSVDAGLAGDRMPDTQYF. For the CDR3, the DNA is TGCAGCGTTGATGCCGGACTAGCGGGAGACCGCATGCCAGATACGCAGTATTTT.

The gene calls are TRBV15 and TRBJ1-1, with D unclear. The CDR3 spans 13 residues. Trimming shortened V by 3 bases and J by 1 base, and 6 bases separated the two germline ends. CDR1 is LNHNV, CDR2 YYDKDF, per germline (reference sequence). CDR3: CATSRAQNTEAFF. CDR3 DNA: TGTGCCACCAGCAGGGCACAGAACACTGAAGCTTTCTTT.

This clone was found a few times. The V and J genes are TRBV18 and TRBJ2-7, with D uncertain. The ends were cut back, 3 bases at V and 2 bases at J, with 17 bases in the middle. This CDR3 has 16 amino acids. Germline assignment: CDR1 KGHSH and CDR2 LQKENI. CDR3 sequence reads: CASSPGPVVSPYEQYF. In DNA form, the CDR3 reads TGTGCCAGCTCACCCGGTCCCGTAGTGTCGCCCTACGAGCAGTACTTC.

The rearrangement links TRBV7-2 to TRBJ2-3, with 14 bases matching TRBD2. CDR1 is SGHTA, CDR2 FQGNSA, per germline. V trimming: 1 base; J trimming: 5 bases; junction bases outside the gene matches: 5. This CDR3 comprises 17 residues. In DNA, the CDR3 is TGTGCCAGCAGCTTAGGAGGGACTAGCGGGAGATTAGATACGCAGTATTTT. It is translated as CASSLGGTSGRLDTQYF. Together with reference TRBV7-2 and TRBJ2-3, the CDR3 gives the full variable domain: GAGVSQSPSNKVTEKGKDVELRCDPISGHTALYWYRQSLGQGLEFLIYFQGNSAPDKSGLPSDRFSAERTGGSVSTLTIQRTQQEDSAVYLCASSLGGTSGRLDTQYFGPGTRLTVL.

The gene calls are TRBV12-5 and TRBJ1-5, with D perhaps matching TRBD1 (6 bases). Between the trimmed V and J ends, which lost 7 bases and 4 bases, there was a span of 14 bases. The germline gives CDR1 LGHNT, CDR2 FRNRAP. The CDR3 consists of 14 residues. DNA for the CDR3: TGTGCTAGTGCCGAGGGACACCCGAATCAGCCCCAGCATTTT. Translation: CASAEGHPNQPQHF. The full variable domain, rest sourced from reference TRBV12-5 and TRBJ1-5, is DARVTQTPRHKVTEMGQEVTMRCQPILGHNTVFWYRQTMMQGLELLAYFRNRAPLDDSGMPKDRFSAEMPDATLATLKIQPSEPRDSAVYFCASAEGHPNQPQHFGDGTRLSIL.

The V call is TRBV5-6, the J call TRBJ1-2; no reliable D call. Germline-derived CDR1 and CDR2 are SGHDT and YYEEEE. The CDR3 is made up of 13 amino acids. V lost 2 bases and J 7 bases, leaving 12 bases between the germline ends. The CDR3 reads CASSFGSLRGYTF. The CDR3, as DNA: TGTGCCAGCAGCTTTGGGAGTCTTCGTGGCTACACCTTC.

The chain links TRBV4-1 to TRBJ1-1; TRBD1 matches 9 bases. The CDR3 runs 17 residues. Germline CDR1 and CDR2: MGHRA and YSYEKL. J was trimmed by 3 bases and V by 0 bases; bases with no gene match: 8. The chain's CDR3 is CASSQENTGGAHTEAFF. For the CDR3, the DNA is TGCGCCAGCAGCCAAGAAAATACAGGGGGCGCCCACACTGAAGCTTTCTTT.

V usage is TRBV29-1 and J usage is TRBJ2-7; no definite D call. The length of the CDR3 is 15 residues. V lost 4 bases and J lost 5, with 21 bases in between. Germline CDR1 SQVTM, CDR2 ANQGSEA. CDR3 protein: CSVGADQSPRDEQYF. CDR3 coding DNA: TGCAGCGTTGGAGCCGACCAGTCCCCTCGGGACGAGCAGTACTTC.

In its sample, this clone was seen once. This chain links TRBV14 with TRBJ2-7, with 8 bases identical to TRBD2. Germline CDR1 reads SGHDN; CDR2 reads FVKESK. The CDR3 has 17 amino acids. The V and J ends lost 1 base and 0 bases, in that order; junction bases with no gene match: 8. Here the CDR3 DNA reads TGTGCCAGCAGCCAAGTTAGGAGCGGGAGCAGCTCCTACGAGCAGTACTTC. This sequence encodes CASSQVRSGSSSYEQYF.

V gene TRBV5-4 combines with J gene TRBJ2-6; tentatively, D is TRBD1 (5 bases). The CDR3 has 18 residues. Germline loops: CDR1 SGHNT, CDR2 YYREEE (reference sequence). V lost 2 bases and J lost 0, with 15 bases in between. CDR3 sequence reads: CASSFIVGRGSGANVLTF. Written as DNA, the CDR3 is TGTGCCAGCAGCTTTATAGTTGGTAGGGGCTCTGGGGCCAACGTCCTGACTTTC.

The chain carries TRBV5-8 and TRBJ2-7; no clear D. The V gene's germline CDR1 is SGHTS and CDR2 YDEGEE. This CDR3 has 13 amino acids. Between the trimmed V and J ends, which lost 4 bases and 2 bases, there was a span of 10 bases. In nucleotides, the CDR3 is TGTGCCAGCAGCGGCCGAACAGCCTACGAGCAGTACTTC. Its protein is CASSGRTAYEQYF.

This sequence joins TRBV30 and TRBJ2-4, with 8 bases fitting TRBD2. The CDR3 totals 16 residues. In germline, CDR1 is GTSNPN, CDR2 SVGIG (reference sequence). J lost 8 bases, V lost 3 bases, and 15 bases had no gene match. CDR3 loop: CAWRKPPRREEDIQYF. The CDR3 coding sequence is TGTGCCTGGAGGAAACCCCCCCGGCGGGAGGAGGACATTCAGTACTTC.

The genes are TRBV4-3 and TRBJ2-3; D possibly corresponds to TRBD2 (6 bases). Per the germline V gene, CDR1 is LGHNA and CDR2 is YSLEER. This CDR3 contains 16 residues. Trimming removed 7 bases from V and 6 bases from J, with 23 bases in between. CDR3 nucleotide sequence: TGCGCCAGCACCGCGGGACTCAGCACATGTCCGGATACGCAGTATTTT. Its translation: CASTAGLSTCPDTQYF.

V usage is TRBV18 and J usage is TRBJ1-2; TRBD1 matches 8 bases. The germline gives CDR1 KGHSH, CDR2 LQKENI. The J segment lost 0 bases and the V segment lost 3 bases, leaving 0 bases of the junction unmatched. This CDR3 contains 14 residues. This CDR3 is CASSPDRANYGYTF. The DNA for the CDR3 is TGTGCCAGCTCACCGGACAGGGCTAACTATGGCTACACCTTC.

This chain joins TRBV5-8 and TRBJ2-4; possible D gene TRBD2, 5 bases. Germline assignment: CDR1 SGHTS and CDR2 YDEGEE. The V end lost 4 bases, the J end lost 0 bases, and 14 bases lay between the germline ends. This CDR3 contains 16 residues. The DNA for the CDR3 is TGTGCCAGCAGCGCGGAGGCTCTTTTAGCCAAAAACATTCAGTACTTC. This sequence encodes CASSAEALLAKNIQYF.

This clone was detected only once. The chain uses TRBV4-2 and TRBJ2-2; 7 bases are shared with TRBD2. V shed 0 bases, J shed 1 base, and the junction held 23 bases outside the gene matches. Germline-derived CDR1 and CDR2 are LGHNA and YNFKEQ. The CDR3 covers 23 residues. The CDR3 loop reads CASSQDGTDTHCREEWNTGELFF. DNA of the CDR3: TGTGCCAGCAGCCAAGATGGCACGGATACCCATTGCCGGGAGGAGTGGAACACCGGGGAGCTGTTTTTT.

The chain carries TRBV6-6 and TRBJ2-7; weak D call: TRBD2 (5 bases). This CDR3 contains 15 residues. The germline gives CDR1 MNHNY, CDR2 SVGAGI (reference sequence). V dropped 5 bases and J dropped 1 base, with 15 bases sitting between them. CDR3 sequence (DNA): TGTGCCAGCAGTGCCCGGGCCCCGGGGTCCTACGAGCAGTACTTC. Protein product: CASSARAPGSYEQYF.